A single sample is the source of the 31 T cell receptor beta chains below, sequenced in a study of T cells in Graves' hyperthyroidism and ophthalmopathy. Amplification of TCR beta CDR3 regions used RNA as the template. HTBI primers were employed in a first-round RT-PCR of the TCR CDR3. TCRdb used MiXCR to reprocess the multiplex PCR reads, holding one entry per CDR3 protein. The table shows about 690,000 distinct CDR3 sequences, with roughly a sixth occurring only once. Source material: blood. Receptors originate from a man between 45 and 60 years old with Graves' hyperthyroidism.

This clonotype was detected ten times or more. The chain has TRBV13 and TRBJ1-2, with 8 bases fitting TRBD1. CDR1 PRHDT and CDR2 FYEKMQ come from the germline V gene (reference sequence). The CDR3 contains 13 residues. V was pared by 7 bases and J by 3 bases, with 4 bases of the junction left unmatched. The CDR3 sequence: CASNRGIDYGYTF. CDR3 bases: TGTGCCAGCAACAGGGGGATCGACTATGGCTACACCTTC.

This clonotype has at least ten counts. This chain connects TRBV27 to TRBJ1-2; TRBD1 agrees at 7 bases. After removal of 3 bases from V and 2 bases from J, the junction contained 3 bases not matched to a gene. The CDR3 spans 14 residues. Germline lookup yields CDR1 MNHEY and CDR2 SMNVEV (reference sequence). The CDR3 loop reads CASSLKGGNYGYTF. The CDR3 DNA reads as TGTGCCAGCAGTTTGAAAGGGGGCAACTATGGCTACACCTTC.

There are many counts of this clonotype. The chain joins TRBV24-1 to TRBJ2-3; 8 positions agree with TRBD1. The CDR3 sequence is 15 residues long. CDR1 is KGHDR, CDR2 SFDVKD, per germline. J gave up 6 bases and V 7 bases, and 11 bases lay outside the gene matches. The chain's CDR3 is CATSDRGQRQDTQYF. The CDR3 bases are TGTGCCACCAGCGACAGGGGCCAAAGGCAGGATACGCAGTATTTT.

This clonotype occurred many times. This rearrangement joins TRBV6-2 or TRBV6-3 to TRBJ1-2, with a tentative D call TRBD1 (5 bases). The germline V gene has CDR1 MNHEY and CDR2 SVGEGT. The CDR3 is 16 residues long. V gave up 5 bases and J gave up 4 bases, with 20 bases separating them. CDR3 nucleotide sequence: TGTGCCAGCAGTCCTCCTAAGGGGTCCGAGTTCTATGGCTACACCTTC. Its protein is CASSPPKGSEFYGYTF.

This clonotype has only a few counts. The chain uses TRBV28 and TRBJ2-7, with D possibly TRBD2 on 5 matching bases. Trimming shortened V by 4 bases and J by 7 bases, and 14 bases separated the two germline ends. CDR3 size: 13 residues. The V gene's germline CDR1 is MDHEN and CDR2 SYDVKM. CDR3 bases: TGTGCCAGCAGTTCCCAACCCCGCGGGGAGCAGTACTTC. This encodes CASSSQPRGEQYF.

This clonotype was seen ten or more times. This rearrangement joins TRBV27 to TRBJ2-7, with TRBD2 identical over 8 bases. With 7 bases clipped from V and 6 bases from J, the junction kept 8 bases outside the gene matches. CDR1 is MNHEY and CDR2 is SMNVEV in the germline V gene (reference sequence). This CDR3 has 13 amino acids. The CDR3 DNA sequence: TGTGCCAGCAAAGCGGGAGTGTGGGGCGAGCAGTACTTC. Translating it yields CASKAGVWGEQYF.

This clonotype was recorded many times. This sequence joins TRBV30 and TRBJ2-1; D possibly uses TRBD1 or TRBD2 (5 bases each). Germline V gene sequence: CDR1 GTSNPN, CDR2 SVGIG (reference sequence). V gave up 5 bases and J gave up 4 bases, with 9 bases separating them. The CDR3 length is 12 residues. In DNA form, the CDR3 reads TGTGCCTGGTATGAGGGGTACAATGAGCAGTTCTTC. Its protein is CAWYEGYNEQFF.

There are many counts of this clonotype. This chain links TRBV10-3 with TRBJ1-1, with 8 nucleotides matching TRBD1. Germline V gene data show CDR1 as ENHRY and CDR2 as SYGVKD. This CDR3 is 15 amino acids long. Trimming took 0 bases from V and 5 from J; bases not matched to a gene: 5. The CDR3, as DNA: TGTGCCATCAGTGAGTCGGCGACAGGGGATACTGAAGCTTTCTTT. It specifies CAISESATGDTEAFF.

This clonotype was seen ten or more times. The chain combines TRBV12-3 or TRBV12-4 with TRBJ2-7, with D possibly being TRBD1 or TRBD2 (6 bases each). V dropped 3 bases and J dropped 4 bases, with 19 bases sitting between them. The CDR3 is 16 residues long. DNA for the CDR3: TGTGCCAGCAGTTTTACCTTTGAGGGGGGTACGTACGAGCAGTACTTC. It encodes CASSFTFEGGTYEQYF.

Worth noting for this clonotype: One end of the junction varies from germline; a read error may be responsible. The chain carries TRBV19 and TRBJ2-1; D is possibly TRBD1 (5 bases). Germline CDR1 and CDR2: LNHDA and SQIVND (reference sequence). This CDR3 spans 14 amino acids. The CDR3 DNA reads as TGTGCCAGTAGCCACAAGGGGCACTACAATGAGCAGCTCTTC. It codes for CASSHKGHYNEQLF.

The chain links TRBV19 to TRBJ2-2; maybe TRBD1 (6 bases). Trimming removed 6 bases at V and 0 bases at J, with 20 bases between. Germline lookup yields CDR1 LNHDA and CDR2 SQIVND (reference sequence). The CDR3 contains 18 residues. The CDR3, as DNA: TGTGCCAGTAGGATCCAGGGGAATTCTATATCGAACACCGGGGAGCTGTTTTTT. Translating it yields CASRIQGNSISNTGELFF.

This clonotype has a count of ten or more. J is TRBJ2-7 and V is TRBV28; possibly TRBD2 for D (6 bases). V was shortened by 5 bases and J by 3 bases, with 14 bases between the two germline ends. Germline V gene data show CDR1 as MDHEN and CDR2 as SYDVKM. CDR3 size: 14 residues. CDR3 sequence (DNA): TGTGCCAGCAGTCTTCGGACTAACCACTACGAGCAGTACTTC. Encoded protein: CASSLRTNHYEQYF.

This clonotype has a count of ten or more. The genes are TRBV18 and TRBJ2-7, with D perhaps TRBD2 (6 bases). Trimming took 0 bases from V and 1 from J, leaving 13 bases between them. The germline CDR1 and CDR2 sequences are KGHSH and LQKENI. The CDR3 extends over 16 amino acids. The CDR3: CASSPPRHGLSYEQYF. Written as DNA, the CDR3 is TGTGCCAGCTCACCACCACGTCACGGACTATCCTACGAGCAGTACTTC.

In this sample, this clonotype turned up many times. The rearrangement joins TRBV28 to TRBJ1-5; a possible D gene is TRBD1 (6 bases). CDR3 length: 15 amino acids. Germline assignment: CDR1 MDHEN and CDR2 SYDVKM. The V end lost 6 bases, the J end lost 7 bases, and 19 bases lay between the germline ends. The CDR3: CASSPWTEGVQPQHF. In DNA, the CDR3 is TGTGCCAGCAGCCCCTGGACAGAAGGAGTCCAGCCCCAGCATTTT. The complete variable domain, with remaining parts taken from reference TRBV28 and TRBJ1-5, reads DVKVTQSSRYLVKRTGEKVFLECVQDMDHENMFWYRQDPGLGLRLIYFSYDVKMKEKGDIPEGYSVSREKKERFSLILESASTNQTSMYLCASSPWTEGVQPQHFGDGTRLSIL.

A few counts support this clonotype. V gene TRBV7-2 combines with J gene TRBJ2-7; no definite D call. V lost 4 bases, J lost 1 base, and 14 bases lay in between. The length of the CDR3 is 15 residues. Germline CDR1 is SGHTA and CDR2 is FQGNSA. CDR3 sequence (DNA): TGTGCCAGCAGCTACAAGAACACATTTTCCTACGAGCAGTACTTC. Its protein is CASSYKNTFSYEQYF.

This clonotype was found many times. The J gene is TRBJ2-1, the V gene TRBV14; 7 bases are a match to TRBD2. V lost 1 base to trimming and J lost 4 bases; unmatched junction nucleotides: 4. Germline-derived CDR1 and CDR2 are SGHDN and FVKESK. The CDR3 loop spans 15 amino acids. DNA for the CDR3: TGTGCCAGCAGCCAAGGAAGGGGAGGGTACAATGAGCAGTTCTTC. This codes for CASSQGRGGYNEQFF.

This clonotype was counted at least ten times. This chain connects TRBV3-1 to TRBJ1-2, with no clear D. Germline V gives CDR1 LGHDT, CDR2 YNNKEL (reference sequence). V was pared by 0 bases and J by 8 bases, with 13 bases between. This CDR3 region has 14 residues. CDR3 coding DNA: TGTGCCAGCAGCCAAGAATTAGGGCCGCGCGGCTACACCTTC. It encodes CASSQELGPRGYTF.

This clonotype was seen ten or more times. The chain uses TRBV11-2 and TRBJ2-5, with 13 bases fitting TRBD2. The CDR3 runs 16 residues. Trimming removed 0 bases from V and 3 bases from J; junction bases left unmatched: 1. The germline V gene has CDR1 SGHAT and CDR2 FQNNGV. The CDR3 spells CASSLDGTSGKETQYF. As DNA, the CDR3 is TGTGCCAGCAGCTTAGACGGGACTAGCGGGAAAGAGACCCAGTACTTC.

The chain joins TRBV6-2 or TRBV6-3 to TRBJ1-2; D unclear. This CDR3 is 13 amino acids long. Germline values: CDR1 MNHEY, CDR2 SVGEGT. V gave up 10 bases and J gave up 4 bases, with 16 bases separating them. The CDR3 region has the DNA TGTGCCACCGAAATTATGGCAGGCTATGGCTACACCTTC. Translated: CATEIMAGYGYTF.

The chain carries TRBV5-1 and TRBJ2-7; TRBD1 or TRBD2 may be the D gene (5 bases each). Trimming removed 6 bases at V and 0 bases at J, with 13 bases between. CDR1 is SGHRS and CDR2 is YFSETQ in the germline V gene. This CDR3 spans 14 amino acids. Written as DNA, the CDR3 is TGCGCCAGCACATTAGAGGGGAGCTCCTACGAGCAGTACTTC. As protein: CASTLEGSSYEQYF.

The V gene is TRBV27, the J gene TRBJ2-7; a weak D match, TRBD1 (6 bases). This CDR3 is built from 14 residues. V shed 5 bases and J shed 5 bases, with 16 bases lying between them. Germline V lookup: CDR1 MNHEY, CDR2 SMNVEV (reference sequence). The CDR3 loop is CASSLNRAQNEQYF. For the CDR3, the DNA is TGTGCCAGCAGTCTCAACAGGGCTCAGAACGAGCAGTACTTC.

CDR3 nucleotide sequence: TGCAGTGCTAGAGACCGGGGAGTTTTTCAAGAGACCCAGTACTTC. Translating gives CSARDRGVFQETQYF. The chain recombines TRBV20-1 with TRBJ2-5, with D possibly TRBD2 on 5 matching bases. The CDR3 length is 15 residues. Trimming took off 0 bases at V and 2 bases at J, with 13 bases between the two ends. The germline V gene encodes CDR1 DFQATT and CDR2 SNEGSKA (reference sequence).

This clonotype was observed a few times. The chain combines TRBV28 with TRBJ2-2; D gene unclear. The V end was cut by 5 bases, the J end by 4 bases, with 23 bases between. The CDR3 totals 18 residues. Germline-derived CDR1 and CDR2 are MDHEN and SYDVKM. The CDR3 is CASSPDRRAVSSTGELFF. DNA for the CDR3: TGTGCCAGCAGTCCAGATCGCCGGGCCGTCAGTAGCACCGGGGAGCTGTTTTTT.

This clonotype was counted at least ten times. The rearrangement uses TRBV28 and TRBJ2-7; weak D call: TRBD2 (6 bases). This CDR3 region has 14 residues. Trimming left V 6 bases short and J 3 bases short, with 15 bases between. Germline V gives CDR1 MDHEN, CDR2 SYDVKM. The CDR3 loop reads CASSLRGGVYEQYF. CDR3 nucleotides: TGTGCCAGCAGCTTGAGGGGCGGGGTCTACGAGCAGTACTTC.

There are many counts of this clonotype. The chain uses TRBV12-3 or TRBV12-4 and TRBJ1-5; D unresolved. The CDR3 runs to 13 residues. V was clipped by 2 bases and J by 4 bases, with 6 bases between them. The DNA of the CDR3 is TGTGCCAGCAGTTTATCGGAGAATCAGCCCCAGCATTTT. It encodes CASSLSENQPQHF.

V and J are TRBV5-1 and TRBJ2-1; 11 bases fit TRBD2. The CDR3 is made up of 16 amino acids. V lost 1 base to trimming and J lost 7 bases; unmatched junction nucleotides: 7. Germline CDR1 SGHRS, CDR2 YFSETQ. This CDR3 reads CASSLSSGRAGNEQFF. CDR3 coding DNA: TGCGCCAGCAGCTTGAGTAGCGGGAGGGCCGGAAATGAGCAGTTCTTC.

The rearrangement links TRBV2 to TRBJ2-7; no clear D gene. The CDR3 loop spans 13 amino acids. Between the trimmed V and J ends, which lost 6 bases and 6 bases, there was a span of 15 bases. The germline V gene has CDR1 SNHLY and CDR2 FYNNEI. DNA of the CDR3: TGTGCCAGCAGATCCGTCTTTTTAGGCGAGCAGTACTTC. Translation: CASRSVFLGEQYF.

This clonotype was observed a handful of times. V and J are TRBV6-1 and TRBJ2-5; 14 bases map to TRBD2. Germline-derived CDR1 and CDR2 are MNHNS and SASEGT. Unmatched junction bases numbered 7, after V lost 6 bases and J lost 4 bases. There are 16 residues in the CDR3. The CDR3 DNA reads TGTGCCAGCAGCACGGGGACTAGCGGGGGCACAGAGACCCAGTACTTC. Residues: CASSTGTSGGTETQYF.

Remarks on this clonotype: The junction shows a germline mismatch at one end, possibly a read error. This chain links TRBV5-1 with TRBJ1-1; TRBD1 is a possible D gene (5 bases). This CDR3 region has 14 residues. Germline CDR1 is SGHRS and CDR2 is YFSETQ. As DNA, the CDR3 is TGCGCCAACAGCTTCACAACAGGGAACACTGAAGCTTTCTTT. Translation gives CANSFTTGNTEAFF.

This clonotype came up a few times. V is TRBV7-9 and J is TRBJ1-2; no reliable D call. The CDR3 contains 16 residues. V lost 4 bases and J lost 4, with 19 bases in between. The germline CDR1 and CDR2 sequences are SEHNR and FQNEAQ (reference sequence). The CDR3 loop reads CASSSRTALQSYGYTF. The CDR3 nucleotides read TGTGCCAGCAGCTCGAGGACGGCCCTCCAGAGCTATGGCTACACCTTC.

This clonotype was observed at least ten times. The V gene is TRBV10-3, the J gene TRBJ2-5; D is perhaps TRBD2 (6 bases). The CDR3 sequence is 14 residues long. CDR1 ENHRY and CDR2 SYGVKD come from the germline V gene. Trimming took 0 bases from V and 5 from J, leaving 10 bases between them. The CDR3 DNA follows: TGTGCCATCAGTGAGTCCCCAGGGAGGGAGACCCAGTACTTC. It specifies CAISESPGRETQYF.